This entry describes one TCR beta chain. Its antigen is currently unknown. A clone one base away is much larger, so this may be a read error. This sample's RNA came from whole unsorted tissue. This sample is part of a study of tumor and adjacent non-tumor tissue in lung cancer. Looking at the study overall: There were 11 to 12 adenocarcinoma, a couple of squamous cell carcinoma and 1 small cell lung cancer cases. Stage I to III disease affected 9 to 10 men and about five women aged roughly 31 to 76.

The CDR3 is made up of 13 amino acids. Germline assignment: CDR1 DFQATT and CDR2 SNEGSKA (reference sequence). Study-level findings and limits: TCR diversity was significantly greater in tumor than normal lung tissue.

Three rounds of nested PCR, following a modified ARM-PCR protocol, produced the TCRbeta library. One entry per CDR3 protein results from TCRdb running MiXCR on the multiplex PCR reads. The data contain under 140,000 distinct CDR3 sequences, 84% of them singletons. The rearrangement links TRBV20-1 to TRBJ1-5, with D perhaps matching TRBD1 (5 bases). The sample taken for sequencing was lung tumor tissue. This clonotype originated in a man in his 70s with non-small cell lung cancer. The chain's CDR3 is CIANKGSNQPQHF. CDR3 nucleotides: TGCATTGCTAATAAGGGGAGCAATCAGCCCCAGCATTTT.